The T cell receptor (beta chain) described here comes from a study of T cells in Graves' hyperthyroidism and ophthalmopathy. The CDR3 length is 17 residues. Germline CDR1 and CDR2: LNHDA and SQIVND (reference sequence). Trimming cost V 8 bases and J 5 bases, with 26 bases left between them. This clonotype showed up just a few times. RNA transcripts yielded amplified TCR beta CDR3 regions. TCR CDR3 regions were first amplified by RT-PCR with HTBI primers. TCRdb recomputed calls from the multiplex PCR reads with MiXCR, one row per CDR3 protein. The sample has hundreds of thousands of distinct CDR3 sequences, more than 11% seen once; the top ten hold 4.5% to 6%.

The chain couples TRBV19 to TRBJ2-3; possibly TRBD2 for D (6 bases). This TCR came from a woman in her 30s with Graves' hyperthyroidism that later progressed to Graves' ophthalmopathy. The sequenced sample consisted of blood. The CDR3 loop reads CASGNLPGLLEGDTQYF. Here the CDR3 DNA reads TGTGCCAGTGGCAACTTACCGGGACTTCTTGAGGGAGATACGCAGTATTTT.